This TCR beta chain stems from a study of shared clonotypes between healthy human individuals. Terminally differentiated effector memory CD45RA+ cells were left out of the naive CD8 fraction, which was CD45RO-negative and positively selected for CCR7. The healthy adult donors were HIV-negative and reported no recent acute infections or vaccinations. Sequencing was performed with immunoSEQ multiplex PCR; in TCRdb, only in-frame clones are kept and a portion is missing. The sample has roughly 810,000 clones, 90% to 98% seen once. With 4 bases clipped from V and 3 bases from J, the junction kept 7 bases outside the gene matches. Germline CDR1 reads MNHEY; CDR2 reads SMNVEV (reference sequence). The CDR3 runs 17 residues. This clone was seen a few times.

The sample taken for sequencing was naive CD8+ T cells sorted from blood. This sequence joins TRBV27 and TRBJ1-5, with TRBD1 matching 12 bases. The receptor was derived from a man in his thirties or forties in good health. CDR3: CASSSYGTGGYNQPQHF. CDR3 coding DNA: TGTGCCAGCAGTTCCTATGGGACAGGGGGCTACAATCAGCCCCAGCATTTT.